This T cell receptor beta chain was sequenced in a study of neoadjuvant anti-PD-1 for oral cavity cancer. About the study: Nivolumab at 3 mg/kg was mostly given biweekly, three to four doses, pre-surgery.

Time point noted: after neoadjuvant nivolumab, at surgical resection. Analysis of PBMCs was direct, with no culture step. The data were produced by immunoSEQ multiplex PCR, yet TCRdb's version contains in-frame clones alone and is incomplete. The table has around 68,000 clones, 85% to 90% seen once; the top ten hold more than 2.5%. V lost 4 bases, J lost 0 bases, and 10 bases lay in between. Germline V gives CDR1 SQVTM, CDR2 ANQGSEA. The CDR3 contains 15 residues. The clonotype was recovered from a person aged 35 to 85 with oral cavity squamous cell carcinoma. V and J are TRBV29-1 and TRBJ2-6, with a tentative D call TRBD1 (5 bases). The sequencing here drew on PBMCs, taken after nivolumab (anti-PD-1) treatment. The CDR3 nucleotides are TGCAGCGTTGGGCAGGGCAGCTCTGGGGCCAACGTCCTGACTTTC. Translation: CSVGQGSSGANVLTF.